The subject of this entry is one T cell receptor beta chain. Its specificity is not known. The data were produced by immunoSEQ multiplex PCR, yet TCRdb's version contains in-frame clones alone and is incomplete. The sample lists about 2.3 million clones; 93% were seen once. This entry comes from a study of shared clonotypes between healthy human individuals. A CD45RA+ naive subset and a CD45RA-negative memory subset were split from CD4+ cells. Germline V gene sequence: CDR1 KGHSH, CDR2 LQKENI. The CDR3 has 14 residues. Study results and caveats: Lower generation probabilities were found for non-shared clonotypes than for those shared by all four donors.

This TCR derives from a man in his late teens or twenties in good health. Some clones in this sample may be carry-over from other donors' samples. Specimen: naive CD4+ T cells from PBMCs. The subset denotes: CD45RA+ positively selected. The chain combines TRBV18 with TRBJ2-5, with D unclear. The J call is doubtful: the DNA matches TRBJ2-7 better. Here the CDR3 reads CASSPRGDHYEQYF. For the CDR3, the DNA is TGTGCCAGCTCACCCCGTGGAGACCACTACGAGCAGTACTTC.